These 13 T cell receptor beta chains share one sample of origin, sequenced in a study of blood T cell repertoires in COVID-19. Repertoires were generated with immunoSEQ multiplex PCR, while TCRdb's copy carries only in-frame clones and drops some. In the table there are fewer than 600,000 clones, nearly 90% of which are singletons. The sequencing sample was made of peripheral blood. These receptors were taken from a man younger than 35 with COVID-19, enrolled during active disease.

This chain connects TRBV18 to TRBJ2-1; D not resolved. Germline V CDR1 and CDR2: KGHSH, LQKENI. This CDR3 has 14 amino acids. V shed 3 bases and J shed 4 bases, with 10 bases lying between them. The CDR3 is CASSPFDTYNEQFF. The CDR3 DNA sequence: TGTGCCAGCTCACCCTTTGACACGTACAATGAGCAGTTCTTC.

This chain joins TRBV13 and TRBJ1-5, with a weak D call TRBD1 (6 bases). The CDR3 totals 13 residues. The germline CDR1 and CDR2 sequences are PRHDT and FYEKMQ (reference sequence). Trimming shortened V by 5 bases and J by 6 bases, and 11 bases separated the two germline ends. CDR3 bases: TGTGCCAGCAGCCCGGACAGATCTCAGCCCCAGCATTTT. This translates into CASSPDRSQPQHF.

The CDR3, as DNA: TGTGCCAGCAGCTTCGGGGACAGAACCCAAGAGACCCAGTACTTC. It is translated as CASSFGDRTQETQYF. This chain links TRBV7-9 with TRBJ2-5; 7 bases align to TRBD1. The CDR3 runs to 15 residues. The germline V gene has CDR1 SEHNR and CDR2 FQNEAQ (reference sequence). V dropped 3 bases and J dropped 1; count of bases not matched to a gene: 5. The entire variable domain, with the rest obtained from reference TRBV7-9 and TRBJ2-5, is as follows: DTGVSQNPRHKITKRGQNVTFRCDPISEHNRLYWYRQTLGQGPEFLTYFQNEAQLEKSRLLSDRFSAERPKGSFSTLEIQRTEQGDSAMYLCASSFGDRTQETQYFGPGTRLLVL.

The gene calls are TRBV3-1 (or the pseudogene TRBV3-2) and TRBJ2-7; 7 nucleotides align to TRBD1. V lost 3 bases to trimming and J lost 7 bases; unmatched junction nucleotides: 12. The CDR3 length is 15 residues. Germline lookup yields CDR1 LGHDT and CDR2 YNNKEL (reference sequence). CDR3 loop: CASSHRGRQGDEQYF. DNA for the CDR3: TGTGCCAGCAGCCACCGTGGCCGGCAGGGGGATGAGCAGTACTTC.

The gene calls are TRBV10-2 and TRBJ2-3; D gene unclear. V lost 1 base and J 5 bases, leaving 13 bases between the germline ends. CDR1 is WSHSY, CDR2 SAAADI, per germline. The CDR3 totals 15 residues. The CDR3 is CASSEFSRAEDTQYF. The DNA of the CDR3 is TGCGCCAGCAGTGAGTTCAGTCGTGCGGAAGATACGCAGTATTTT.

This chain links TRBV2 with TRBJ1-1; D is unclear. Looked up from germline, CDR1 is SNHLY and CDR2 is FYNNEI. This CDR3 comprises 14 residues. Deletions cut 8 bases from V and 5 bases from J, with 18 bases between. The CDR3 DNA sequence: TGTGCCAGCCTGGTTACCGGGTCCAATACTGAAGCTTTCTTT. Translating gives CASLVTGSNTEAFF.

The chain recombines TRBV7-8 with TRBJ1-2, with D perhaps TRBD1 (6 bases). The CDR3 sequence is 14 residues long. Germline CDR1 SGHVS, CDR2 FQNEAQ. V was cut by 5 bases and J by 8 bases, with 18 bases left in between. In nucleotides, the CDR3 is TGTGCCAGCAGCCCGCCGACGGGGGGCGAAGGCTACACCTTC. As protein: CASSPPTGGEGYTF.

The chain couples TRBV2 to TRBJ2-7, with D possibly being TRBD2 (6 bases). This CDR3 has 15 amino acids. Germline V gene sequence: CDR1 SNHLY, CDR2 FYNNEI. V lost 4 bases to trimming and J lost 7 bases, with 20 bases between them. The DNA for the CDR3 is TGTGCCAGCAGTGTAACAGGATCCCCGGCGGGAGAGCAGTACTTC. Protein: CASSVTGSPAGEQYF.

This chain links TRBV6-5 with TRBJ2-7, with D perhaps matching TRBD2 (6 bases). CDR3 length: 16 amino acids. Trimming removed 4 bases at V and 2 bases at J, with 18 bases between. CDR1 is MNHEY, CDR2 SVGAGI, per germline. CDR3 loop: CASSSRPGLAAYEQYF. CDR3 bases: TGTGCCAGCAGTTCCCGGCCGGGACTGGCCGCCTACGAGCAGTACTTC.

This clone was detected only once. The chain employs TRBV11-3 and TRBJ2-7, with D perhaps matching TRBD2 (6 bases). Trimming took off 2 bases at V and 3 bases at J, with 14 bases between the two ends. In germline, CDR1 is SGHNT, CDR2 YENEEA. CDR3 length equals 15 residues. The CDR3: CASSLIFGSYYEQYF. The DNA of the CDR3 is TGTGCCAGCAGCTTAATTTTCGGGAGCTACTACGAGCAGTACTTC.

The chain carries TRBV4-1 and TRBJ2-7, with 8 nucleotides matching TRBD2. The CDR3 is 15 amino acids. In germline, CDR1 is MGHRA, CDR2 YSYEKL. Trimming took 1 base from V and 4 from J; bases not matched to a gene: 6. CDR3 amino acids: CASSQARGASYEQYF. CDR3 in DNA: TGCGCCAGCAGCCAAGCGCGGGGGGCGTCGTACGAGCAGTACTTC.

V and J are TRBV24-1 and TRBJ1-1; D not certain. The CDR3 totals 12 residues. The V end lost 9 bases, the J end lost 0 bases, and 7 bases lay between the germline ends. Looked up from germline, CDR1 is KGHDR and CDR2 is SFDVKD. CDR3: CATASVNTEAFF. Here the CDR3 DNA reads TGTGCCACCGCCAGCGTGAACACTGAAGCTTTCTTT.

V and J are TRBV6-2 or TRBV6-3 and TRBJ1-1; the D gene is possibly TRBD1 (5 bases). CDR3 length: 13 amino acids. CDR1 MNHEY and CDR2 SVGEGT come from the germline V gene. Trimming cost V 2 bases and J 1 base, with 5 bases left between them. This CDR3 reads CASSYQGNTEAFF. The CDR3, as DNA: TGTGCCAGCAGTTACCAGGGGAACACTGAAGCTTTCTTT.